This entry is about one T cell receptor beta chain. This specimen belongs to a study of blood T cell repertoires in COVID-19. The data were produced by immunoSEQ multiplex PCR, yet TCRdb's version contains in-frame clones alone and is incomplete. The sample has about 350,000 clones; 75% to 90% are singletons. Looked up from germline, CDR1 is SGHRS and CDR2 is YFSETQ. V dropped 3 bases and J dropped 4; count of bases not matched to a gene: 10. CDR3 length: 16 residues. The receptor's source is a woman aged 45-65 years with COVID-19, enrolled during active disease. The sample was peripheral blood. The V and J genes are TRBV5-1 and TRBJ2-5; the match to TRBD2 covers 9 bases. CDR3 protein: CASSWGSGSFAETQYF. The CDR3 DNA sequence: TGCGCCAGCAGCTGGGGTAGCGGGAGTTTCGCAGAGACCCAGTACTTC.